A single sample gave rise to the 5 T cell receptor beta chains below, sequenced in a study of CD8 T cells in ankylosing spondylitis (TCRdb year 2017). Findings and caveats that apply to the study as a whole: Blood from ankylosing spondylitis patients appeared to be characterized by a TCR beta motif composed of under 10 highly homologous amino acid variants.

Receptors were amplified or captured by 5' RACE. TCRdb names Illumina HiSeq 2500 as the instrument used. The public sequencing data were trimmed at Q25 with fastp and processed into clonotypes with MiXCR by TCRdb, which kept only in-frame beta chains. Each entry merges the rows of one CDR3 protein and shows their most common DNA and genes. In this sample the table shows around 540,000 distinct CDR3 sequences, 10% to 15% of which occur a single time. The ten largest make up around 7% of the sample. No antigen has been identified for these receptors. The sample taken for sequencing was blood, either unsorted or a sorted T cell fraction (not recorded which). Source of these receptors: a male donor with ankylosing spondylitis.

This CDR3 is CASSYRVQGAERNEQFF. CDR3 nucleotides: TGTGCCAGCAGTTACAGGGTACAGGGGGCTGAACGGAATGAGCAGTTCTTC. The genes are TRBV6-5 and TRBJ2-1, with 9 bases identical to TRBD1. The CDR3 sequence is 17 residues long. Germline trimming cut 2 bases from V and 7 bases from J; bases unmatched to any gene: 12. Germline V CDR1 and CDR2: MNHEY, SVGAGI.

This clonotype was seen many times. This chain links TRBV11-2 with TRBJ2-1; D gene unclear. The CDR3 sequence is 11 residues long. Trimming removed 1 base from V and 12 bases from J, with 7 bases in between. Germline V gives CDR1 SGHAT, CDR2 FQNNGV. The CDR3 loop is CASSLAVGQFF. The CDR3 DNA follows: TGTGCCAGCAGCTTAGCTGTGGGGCAGTTCTTC. Using reference TRBV11-2 and TRBJ2-1 for the parts outside the CDR3, the full variable domain is EAGVAQSPRYKIIEKRQSVAFWCNPISGHATLYWYQQILGQGPKLLIQFQNNGVVDDSQLPKDRFSAERLKGVDSTLKIQPAKLEDSAVYLCASSLAVGQFFGPGTRLTVL.

The genes are TRBV2 and TRBJ1-5; 8 positions agree with TRBD1. Germline assignment: CDR1 SNHLY and CDR2 FYNNEI. The junction had 6 bases not matched to a gene; V was cut back by 4 bases and J by 4 bases. The CDR3 is 15 residues long. CDR3 residues: CASSGTGSKNQPQHF. DNA for the CDR3: TGTGCCAGCAGTGGGACAGGGTCTAAAAATCAGCCCCAGCATTTT. Together with reference TRBV2 and TRBJ1-5, the CDR3 gives the full variable domain: EPEVTQTPSHQVTQMGQEVILRCVPISNHLYFYWYRQILGQKVEFLVSFYNNEISEKSEIFDDQFSVERPDGSNFTLKIRSTKLEDSAMYFCASSGTGSKNQPQHFGDGTRLSIL.

This clonotype was observed at least ten times. CDR3 region: CASSLDGGAGTGELFF. The CDR3 DNA sequence: TGCGCCAGCAGCTTGGACGGCGGAGCGGGGACCGGGGAGCTGTTTTTT. The V gene is TRBV5-1, the J gene TRBJ2-2; the match to TRBD2 covers 7 bases. Per the germline V gene, CDR1 is SGHRS and CDR2 is YFSETQ. V lost 0 bases and J lost 5; bases outside the gene matches: 7. The CDR3 length is 16 residues. Full variable domain (remainder filled in from reference TRBV5-1 and TRBJ2-2): KAGVTQTPRYLIKTRGQQVTLSCSPISGHRSVSWYQQTPGQGLQFLFEYFSETQRNKGNFPGRFSGRQFSNSRSEMNVSTLELGDSALYLCASSLDGGAGTGELFFGEGSRLTVL.

This clonotype was seen a handful of times. The J gene is TRBJ1-1, the V gene TRBV20-1; D is undetermined. The CDR3 sequence is 11 residues long. CDR1 and CDR2 (germline): DFQATT, SNEGSKA (reference sequence). V lost 0 bases to trimming and J lost 6 bases, with 5 bases between them. CDR3: CSARDLPEAFF. In nucleotides, the CDR3 is TGCAGTGCTAGAGATCTCCCTGAAGCTTTCTTT.